The entry below describes one T cell receptor beta chain. This CDR3 region has 17 residues. The J segment lost 3 bases and the V segment lost 4 bases, leaving 11 bases of the junction unmatched. Germline assignment: CDR1 SGHDN and CDR2 FVKESK. This specimen comes from a study of T cell responses to AZD1222 COVID-19 vaccine. The protocol was immunoSEQ multiplex PCR, while the TCRdb copy is restricted to in-frame clones and leaves out a portion. The sample has 120,000 to 150,000 clones; about 93% are singletons. Sequenced here: peripheral blood, sampled on day 0 of AZD1222 vaccination. The rearrangement joins TRBV14 to TRBJ1-1; 10 nucleotides align to TRBD1. The TCR was taken from an adult in good health. The CDR3 here is CASSPPGTGVLDTEAFF. For the CDR3, the DNA is TGTGCCAGCAGCCCGCCGGGGACAGGGGTTCTGGACACTGAAGCTTTCTTT.